These T cell receptor beta chains were read from a single sample in a study of cytomegalovirus exposure and HLA in healthy donors. Sequenced by immunoSEQ multiplex PCR; TCRdb stores in-frame clones only, minus some. This table holds 210,000 or so clones, 70% to 90% found once. Material for sequencing was PBMCs. These receptors came from a woman aged 18 to 35 in good health and CMV-seronegative. Both conserved end residues are part of each CDR3. D genes are given only for firm matches. Not every row has a clone size; where given, it reads once, few, many or a size class.

clone_size j_call v_call d_call cdr3_nt cdr3_aa
few TRBJ2-2 TRBV4-2 NA TGTGCCAGCAGTAGACTAGCGAACACCGGGGAGCTGTTTTTT CASSRLANTGELFF
NA TRBJ2-5 TRBV4-1 TRBD2 TGCGCCAGCAGCCAAGTTGTCCCTAGCGGGAGTAAAGAGACCCAGTACTTC CASSQVVPSGSKETQYF
NA TRBJ2-2 TRBV2 TRBD1 TGTGCCAGCAGTGAGCCAGGGGGCCGGGGGGAGCTGTTTTTT CASSEPGGRGELFF
NA TRBJ1-5 TRBV28 NA TGTGCCAGCAGGCCCAGGAACCCCATTGATCAGCCCCAGCATTTT CASRPRNPIDQPQHF
NA TRBJ2-1 TRBV29-1 TRBD2 TGCAGCGTTGACCGGGGGGATTACAATGAGCAGTTCTTC CSVDRGDYNEQFF
once TRBJ2-7 TRBV6-7 TRBD2 TGTGCCAGCAGGGGCCTAGCGGGAGGTGGCGAGCAGTACTTC CASRGLAGGGEQYF
NA TRBJ1-5 TRBV19 NA TGTGCCAGTAGTACCGGCGGGGGGGGCAATCAGCCCCAGCATTTT CASSTGGGGNQPQHF
NA TRBJ1-1 TRBV27 NA TGTGCCGTGGGTAGCCGCTTGAACACTGAAGCTTTCTTT CAVGSRLNTEAFF
NA TRBJ2-1 TRBV5-8 TRBD2 TGTGCCAGCAGCTTGGGGGTAGCGGGAGTCTCCTACAATGAGCAGTTCTTC CASSLGVAGVSYNEQFF
once TRBJ2-1 TRBV5-1 TRBD2 TGCGCCAGCAGCTTCAGACGATGGACTAGCGGGACCCTGATGGATGAGCAGTTCTTC CASSFRRWTSGTLMDEQFF
NA TRBJ2-5 TRBV11-2 NA TGTGCCAGCAGCTCCCAGCGGGAGACCCAGTACTTC CASSSQRETQYF
NA TRBJ1-1 TRBV5-1 NA TGCGCCAGCAGCCGACACAATCAAACAGGGAGCACTGAAGCTTTCTTT CASSRHNQTGSTEAFF
NA TRBJ2-5 TRBV28 NA TGTGCCAGCAGAGAATTAGGAAGGAGGGGAGAGACCCAGTACTTC CASRELGRRGETQYF
NA TRBJ2-7 TRBV9 NA TGTGCCAGCAGCGTAGATATAGCCTCCTACGAGCAGTACTTC CASSVDIASYEQYF
NA TRBJ2-3 TRBV4-3 TRBD2 TGCGCCAGCAGCCCTTTCCAGGGCGGGAGCAGCACAGATACGCAGTATTTT CASSPFQGGSSTDTQYF
NA TRBJ2-2 TRBV11-1 TRBD2 TGTGCCAGCAGCTCAAGGACTAGCGGGAGGTTAGCCGGGGAGCTGTTTTTT CASSSRTSGRLAGELFF
NA TRBJ2-5 TRBV29-1 TRBD2 TGCAGCGTTGATGGGGCGGGAGGAGCGCAAGAGACCCAGTACTTC CSVDGAGGAQETQYF
NA TRBJ2-5 TRBV6-1 TRBD2 TGTGCCAGCAGTGAAAGGAGACTAGCGGGAACCGTGACCCAGTACTTC CASSERRLAGTVTQYF
NA TRBJ2-1 TRBV27 TRBD1 TGTGCCAGCAGTTTAGGCATCGACAGGGGTTCCTACAATGAGCAGTTCTTC CASSLGIDRGSYNEQFF
NA TRBJ1-5 TRBV6-4 TRBD1 TGTGCCAGCAGAAAGGACAGGGGAGATAGCAATCAGCCCCAGCATTTT CASRKDRGDSNQPQHF
NA TRBJ2-7 TRBV28 TRBD2 TGTGCCAGCAGTGTCGTAGCGGGAGTCGGGGAGCAGTACTTC CASSVVAGVGEQYF
NA TRBJ1-2 TRBV6-1 NA TGTGCCATCCTACAGGGTAAAAATGGCTACACCTTC CAILQGKNGYTF
NA TRBJ2-7 TRBV28 NA TGTGCCAGCAGTTTAACGGGTGGCTCTTACGAGCAGTACTTC CASSLTGGSYEQYF
NA TRBJ1-2 TRBV27 NA TGTGCCAGCAGTTTGTCCGGGAACTATGGCTACACCTTC CASSLSGNYGYTF
once TRBJ2-7 TRBV19 NA TGTGCCAGTAGTATGTTGCTAGCCGCAACCTACGAGCAGTACTTC CASSMLLAATYEQYF
NA TRBJ2-7 TRBV19 NA TGTGCCAGTAGTTCACAAGGGGATAACGAGCAGTACTTC CASSSQGDNEQYF